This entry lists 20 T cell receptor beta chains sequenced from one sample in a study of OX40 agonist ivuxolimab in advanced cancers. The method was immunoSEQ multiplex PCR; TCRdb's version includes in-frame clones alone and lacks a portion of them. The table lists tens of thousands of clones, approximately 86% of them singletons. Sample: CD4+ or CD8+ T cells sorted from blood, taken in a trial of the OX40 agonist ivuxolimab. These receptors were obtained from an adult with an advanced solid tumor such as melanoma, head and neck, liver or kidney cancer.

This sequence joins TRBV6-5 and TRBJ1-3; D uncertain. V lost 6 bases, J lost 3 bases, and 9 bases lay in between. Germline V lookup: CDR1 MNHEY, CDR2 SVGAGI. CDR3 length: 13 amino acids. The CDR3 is CASRRSFGNTIYF. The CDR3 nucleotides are TGTGCCAGCAGGAGAAGCTTTGGAAACACCATATATTTT.

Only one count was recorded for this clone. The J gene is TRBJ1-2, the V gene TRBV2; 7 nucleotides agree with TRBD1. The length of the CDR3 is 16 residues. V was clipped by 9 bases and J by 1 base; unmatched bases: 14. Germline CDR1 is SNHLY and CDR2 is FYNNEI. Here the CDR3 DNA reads TGTGCCAGAGAGCTCGTTCAGGGGGTTATTAACTATGGCTACACCTTC. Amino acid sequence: CARELVQGVINYGYTF.

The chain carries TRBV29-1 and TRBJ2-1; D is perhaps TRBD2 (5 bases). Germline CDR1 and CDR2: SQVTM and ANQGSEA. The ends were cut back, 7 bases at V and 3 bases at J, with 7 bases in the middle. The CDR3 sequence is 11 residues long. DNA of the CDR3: TGCAGCGGCCGGGACTACAATGAGCAGTTCTTC. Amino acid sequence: CSGRDYNEQFF.

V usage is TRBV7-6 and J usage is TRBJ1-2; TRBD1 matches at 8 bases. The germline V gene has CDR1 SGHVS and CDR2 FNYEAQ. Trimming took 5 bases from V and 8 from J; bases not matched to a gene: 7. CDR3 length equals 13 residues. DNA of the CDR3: TGTGCCAGCAGCCGAGACAGGGGTGGAGGCTACACCTTC. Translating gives CASSRDRGGGYTF. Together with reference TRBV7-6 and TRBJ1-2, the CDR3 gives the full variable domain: GAGVSQSPRYKVTKRGQDVALRCDPISGHVSLYWYRQALGQGPEFLTYFNYEAQQDKSGLPNDRFSAERPEGSISTLTIQRTEQRDSAMYRCASSRDRGGGYTFGSGTRLTVV.

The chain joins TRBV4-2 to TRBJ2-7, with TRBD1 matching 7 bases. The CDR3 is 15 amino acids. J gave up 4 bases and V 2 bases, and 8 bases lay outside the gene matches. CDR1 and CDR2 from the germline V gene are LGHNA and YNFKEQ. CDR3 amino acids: CASSQSSTGWYEQYF. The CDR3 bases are TGTGCCAGCAGCCAATCCTCGACAGGGTGGTACGAGCAGTACTTC.

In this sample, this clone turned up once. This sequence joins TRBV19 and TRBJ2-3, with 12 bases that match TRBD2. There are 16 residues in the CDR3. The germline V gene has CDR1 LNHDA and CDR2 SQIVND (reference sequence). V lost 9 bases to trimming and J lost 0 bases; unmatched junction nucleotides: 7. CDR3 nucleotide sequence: TGTGCCAGCCGTCCGGGGACTAGCGGGAGCACAGATACGCAGTATTTT. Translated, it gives CASRPGTSGSTDTQYF. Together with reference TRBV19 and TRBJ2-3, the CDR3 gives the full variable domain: DGGITQSPKYLFRKEGQNVTLSCEQNLNHDAMYWYRQDPGQGLRLIYYSQIVNDFQKGDIAEGYSVSREKKESFPLTVTSAQKNPTAFYLCASRPGTSGSTDTQYFGPGTRLTVL.

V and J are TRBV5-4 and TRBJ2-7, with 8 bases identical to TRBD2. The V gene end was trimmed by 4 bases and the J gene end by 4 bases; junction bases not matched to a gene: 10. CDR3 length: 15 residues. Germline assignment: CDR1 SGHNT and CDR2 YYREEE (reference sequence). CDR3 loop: CASSRGLALAYEQYF. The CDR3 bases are TGTGCCAGCAGCCGCGGACTAGCTCTCGCGTACGAGCAGTACTTC.

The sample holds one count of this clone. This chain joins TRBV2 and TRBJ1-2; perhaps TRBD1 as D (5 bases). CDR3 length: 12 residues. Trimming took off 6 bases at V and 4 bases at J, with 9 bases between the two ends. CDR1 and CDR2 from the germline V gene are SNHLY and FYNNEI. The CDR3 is CASRDDSYGYTF. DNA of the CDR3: TGTGCCAGCAGAGATGACAGCTATGGCTACACCTTC.

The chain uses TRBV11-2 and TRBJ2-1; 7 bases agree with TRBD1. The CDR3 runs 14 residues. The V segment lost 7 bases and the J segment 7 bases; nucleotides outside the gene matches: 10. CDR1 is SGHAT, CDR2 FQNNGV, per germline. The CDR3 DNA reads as TGTGCCAGCATCAGACAGGGTCTCAAAAATGAGCAGTTCTTC. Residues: CASIRQGLKNEQFF.

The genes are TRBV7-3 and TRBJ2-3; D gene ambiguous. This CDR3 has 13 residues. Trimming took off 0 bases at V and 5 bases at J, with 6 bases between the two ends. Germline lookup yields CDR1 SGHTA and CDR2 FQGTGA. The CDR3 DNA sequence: TGTGCCAGCAGCTTAACAGCCCTAGATACGCAGTATTTT. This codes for CASSLTALDTQYF.

The CDR3 DNA reads as TGCGCCAGCAGCTTATTCCCAGGGGAACAGACCCAGTACTTC. Translated: CASSLFPGEQTQYF. The gene calls are TRBV5-1 and TRBJ2-5; D may be TRBD1 (6 bases). The CDR3 consists of 14 residues. Germline V CDR1 and CDR2: SGHRS, YFSETQ. The V gene lost 2 bases and the J gene lost 6 bases, with 14 bases spanning the gap.

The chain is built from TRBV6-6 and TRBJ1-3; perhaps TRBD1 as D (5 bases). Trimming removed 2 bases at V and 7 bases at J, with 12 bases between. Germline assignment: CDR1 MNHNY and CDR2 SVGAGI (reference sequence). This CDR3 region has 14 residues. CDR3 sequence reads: CASSYTGQGNTIYF. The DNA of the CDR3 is TGTGCCAGCAGTTACACCGGGCAGGGCAACACCATATATTTT.

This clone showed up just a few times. The CDR3: CASSLLRVGSSYNSPLHF. The CDR3 nucleotides read TGTGCCAGCAGCTTACTCAGGGTAGGGTCCTCCTATAATTCACCCCTCCACTTT. V is TRBV7-3 and J is TRBJ1-6; D is possibly TRBD1 (5 bases). The CDR3 has 18 residues. CDR1 is SGHTA, CDR2 FQGTGA, per germline. V was trimmed by 2 bases and J by 0 bases, leaving 14 bases between them. The whole variable domain, filled in from reference TRBV7-3 and TRBJ1-6, reads GAGVSQTPSNKVTEKGKYVELRCDPISGHTALYWYRQSLGQGPEFLIYFQGTGAADDSGLPNDRFFAVRPEGSVSTLKIQRTERGDSAVYLCASSLLRVGSSYNSPLHFGNGTRLTVT.

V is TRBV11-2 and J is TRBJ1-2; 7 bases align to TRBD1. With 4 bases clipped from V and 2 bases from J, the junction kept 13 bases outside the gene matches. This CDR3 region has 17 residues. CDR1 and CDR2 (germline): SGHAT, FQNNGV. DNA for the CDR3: TGTGCCAGCAGCTCCACCAGGGGGAGAATATCGAACTATGGCTACACCTTC. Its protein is CASSSTRGRISNYGYTF.

The CDR3: CASSKGQGLINSPLHF. Written as DNA, the CDR3 is TGCGCCAGCAGCAAGGGACAGGGGCTGATTAATTCACCCCTCCACTTT. The genes are TRBV10-2 and TRBJ1-6, with 10 bases matching TRBD1. The germline V gene has CDR1 WSHSY and CDR2 SAAADI. The CDR3 spans 16 residues. The V segment lost 6 bases and the J segment 6 bases; nucleotides outside the gene matches: 8.

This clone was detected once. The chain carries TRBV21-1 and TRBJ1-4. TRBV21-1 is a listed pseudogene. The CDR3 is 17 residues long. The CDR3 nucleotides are TGTGCCAGCAGCAAAGGTAGGCCGCCCCCAACTAATGAAAAACTGTTTTTT. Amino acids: CASSKGRPPPTNEKLFF.

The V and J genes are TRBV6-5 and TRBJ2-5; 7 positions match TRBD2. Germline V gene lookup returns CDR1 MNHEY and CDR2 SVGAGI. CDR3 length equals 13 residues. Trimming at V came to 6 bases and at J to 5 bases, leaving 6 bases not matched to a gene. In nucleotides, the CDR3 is TGTGCCAGCAGATCGCCGGGAGGCGAGACCCAGTACTTC. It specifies CASRSPGGETQYF.

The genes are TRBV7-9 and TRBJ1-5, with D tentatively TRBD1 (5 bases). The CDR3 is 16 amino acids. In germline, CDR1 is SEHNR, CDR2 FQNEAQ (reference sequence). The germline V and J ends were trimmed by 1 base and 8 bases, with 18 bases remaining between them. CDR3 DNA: TGTGCCAGCAGCTTAGGAACTGGGGCCGTTGTGGAGCCCCAGCATTTT. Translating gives CASSLGTGAVVEPQHF.

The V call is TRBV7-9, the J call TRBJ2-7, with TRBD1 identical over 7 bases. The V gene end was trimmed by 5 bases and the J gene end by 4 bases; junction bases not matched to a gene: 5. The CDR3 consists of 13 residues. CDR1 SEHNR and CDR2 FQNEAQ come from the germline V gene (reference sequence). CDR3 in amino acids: CASSPGQEYEQYF. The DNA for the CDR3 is TGTGCCAGCAGCCCCGGACAGGAGTACGAGCAGTACTTC.

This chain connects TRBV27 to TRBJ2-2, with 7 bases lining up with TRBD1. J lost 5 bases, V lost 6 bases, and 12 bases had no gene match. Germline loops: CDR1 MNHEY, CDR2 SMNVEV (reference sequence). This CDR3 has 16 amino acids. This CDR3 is CASRPRTGASTGELFF. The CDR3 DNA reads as TGTGCCAGCAGACCCCGGACAGGAGCCTCTACCGGGGAGCTGTTTTTT.